A single sample gave rise to the 30 T cell receptor beta chains below, sequenced in a study of cytomegalovirus exposure and HLA in healthy donors. Sequencing used immunoSEQ multiplex PCR; TCRdb keeps in-frame clones, though not all of them. The data contain fewer than 250,000 clones, about 83% of them singletons. The specimen was PBMCs. The receptors originated from a young woman in good health and CMV-seronegative.

This chain joins TRBV9 and TRBJ2-3; D remains unclear. Germline values: CDR1 SGDLS, CDR2 YYNGEE. Trimming took 4 bases from V and 2 from J, leaving 8 bases between them. CDR3 size: 13 residues. CDR3 sequence: CASSSGTTDTQYF. The CDR3 DNA is TGTGCCAGCAGCTCCGGTACCACAGATACGCAGTATTTT.

This chain connects TRBV19 to TRBJ1-1, with a tentative D call TRBD1 (5 bases). The CDR3 spans 14 residues. Per germline, CDR1 LNHDA and CDR2 SQIVND (reference sequence). Trimming left V 5 bases short and J 5 bases short, with 15 bases between. CDR3 residues: CASSWRQGGTEAFF. In nucleotides, the CDR3 is TGTGCCAGTAGTTGGCGGCAGGGAGGGACTGAAGCTTTCTTT.

This chain joins TRBV4-1 and TRBJ2-2, with D perhaps TRBD1 (6 bases). Trimming took 1 base from V and 3 from J, leaving 15 bases between them. CDR3 length: 17 residues. Germline V CDR1 and CDR2: MGHRA, YSYEKL. CDR3 DNA sequence: TGCGCCAGCAGCCAAGTATTGAGGGGGTGGGACACCGGGGAGCTGTTTTTT. It yields the protein CASSQVLRGWDTGELFF.

The chain employs TRBV2 and TRBJ2-7, with a possible D match to TRBD1 (5 bases). The CDR3 contains 15 residues. The germline gives CDR1 SNHLY, CDR2 FYNNEI. V lost 2 bases and J lost 1, with 12 bases in between. The CDR3 coding sequence is TGTGCCAGCAGTGAACTCCCCCAGGGTTCCTACGAGCAGTACTTC. Its protein is CASSELPQGSYEQYF.

The rearrangement uses TRBV2 and TRBJ1-1; tentatively, D is TRBD1 (6 bases). Between the trimmed V and J ends, which lost 6 bases and 4 bases, there was a span of 18 bases. In germline, CDR1 is SNHLY, CDR2 FYNNEI. This CDR3 contains 15 residues. CDR3 in amino acids: CASSVRGGLRTEAFF. CDR3 nucleotides: TGTGCCAGCAGCGTTAGGGGGGGGCTGCGCACTGAAGCTTTCTTT.

This clone was seen a handful of times. This chain uses TRBV5-1 with TRBJ2-1, with D possibly matching TRBD2 (6 bases). The CDR3 length is 14 residues. V dropped 3 bases and J dropped 8 bases, with 15 bases sitting between them. Per germline, CDR1 SGHRS and CDR2 YFSETQ. Here the CDR3 reads CASSWEDLAHEQFF. CDR3 in DNA: TGCGCCAGCAGCTGGGAGGATCTAGCCCATGAGCAGTTCTTC. The variable domain in full, with the rest retrieved from reference TRBV5-1 and TRBJ2-1, is KAGVTQTPRYLIKTRGQQVTLSCSPISGHRSVSWYQQTPGQGLQFLFEYFSETQRNKGNFPGRFSGRQFSNSRSEMNVSTLELGDSALYLCASSWEDLAHEQFFGPGTRLTVL.

In this sample, this clone turned up a few times. The V gene is TRBV6-5, the J gene TRBJ1-6, with TRBD1 matching over 8 bases. V shed 4 bases and J 3 bases; nucleotides not matched to a gene: 5. Germline V lookup: CDR1 MNHEY, CDR2 SVGAGI. CDR3 length: 16 amino acids. This chain's CDR3 is CASSLFGQGYNSPLHF. The DNA for the CDR3 is TGTGCCAGCAGTTTATTCGGACAGGGCTATAATTCACCCCTCCACTTT.

This clone was observed once. The chain couples TRBV5-1 to TRBJ1-4, with D possibly TRBD1 on 6 matching bases. Germline lookup yields CDR1 SGHRS and CDR2 YFSETQ. V shed 9 bases and J shed 5 bases, with 14 bases lying between them. This CDR3 spans 13 amino acids. CDR3 bases: TGCGCCACCCAGGGGAGGGGCAATGAAAAACTGTTTTTT. It is translated as CATQGRGNEKLFF.

The chain joins TRBV11-3 to TRBJ2-1; 10 nucleotides align to TRBD2. The CDR3 runs to 16 residues. Trimming took 1 base from V and 9 from J; bases not matched to a gene: 9. Germline CDR1 SGHNT, CDR2 YENEEA. The CDR3 here is CASSLVTLAGAGEQFF. The CDR3 coding sequence is TGTGCCAGCAGCTTAGTAACGCTAGCGGGAGCTGGTGAGCAGTTCTTC.

The chain combines TRBV11-1 with TRBJ2-3, with 9 bases aligning to TRBD2. The CDR3 contains 17 residues. Germline V gene sequence: CDR1 SGHAT, CDR2 FQDESV (reference sequence). The junction had 9 bases not matched to a gene; V was cut back by 2 bases and J by 3 bases. The CDR3, as DNA: TGTGCCAGCAGCTTACGGGTGGCTAGCGGGGCTACAGATACGCAGTATTTT. Protein product: CASSLRVASGATDTQYF.

The chain joins TRBV5-1 to TRBJ2-1; TRBD1 matches at 7 bases. The germline gives CDR1 SGHRS, CDR2 YFSETQ. V was pared by 0 bases and J by 8 bases, with 5 bases of the junction left unmatched. The CDR3 consists of 14 residues. CDR3 region: CASSLGQGFDEQFF. In DNA form, the CDR3 reads TGCGCCAGCAGCTTGGGACAGGGCTTCGATGAGCAGTTCTTC.

V and J are TRBV5-8 and TRBJ2-3, with 7 nucleotides matching TRBD2. The V gene end was trimmed by 6 bases and the J gene end by 4 bases; junction bases not matched to a gene: 8. This CDR3 contains 14 residues. Germline V gives CDR1 SGHTS, CDR2 YDEGEE. CDR3 residues: CASTILASPDTQYF. DNA for the CDR3: TGTGCCAGCACCATACTAGCGAGTCCAGATACGCAGTATTTT.

The chain joins TRBV7-8 to TRBJ1-2; tentative D call: TRBD1 (5 bases). The CDR3 spans 18 residues. Trimming stripped 1 base from V and 3 bases from J, with 21 bases between. Germline V gene lookup returns CDR1 SGHVS and CDR2 FQNEAQ. The CDR3 nucleotides read TGTGCCAGCAGCTTAGATATTTTGTTTGGGGCCCGAGACTATGGCTACACCTTC. This sequence encodes CASSLDILFGARDYGYTF.

This clone has just one count. The CDR3 DNA reads as TGTGCCAGCAGCCGGGGGGGCGGAGTCTCCTACAATGAGCAGTTCTTC. This encodes CASSRGGGVSYNEQFF. The chain carries TRBV7-3 and TRBJ2-1, with 8 bases aligning to TRBD2. Per germline, CDR1 SGHTA and CDR2 FQGTGA. J gave up 0 bases and V 5 bases, and 6 bases lay outside the gene matches. CDR3 size: 16 residues. The whole variable domain, remainder taken from reference TRBV7-3 and TRBJ2-1, is GAGVSQTPSNKVTEKGKYVELRCDPISGHTALYWYRQSLGQGPEFLIYFQGTGAADDSGLPNDRFFAVRPEGSVSTLKIQRTERGDSAVYLCASSRGGGVSYNEQFFGPGTRLTVL.

Here the CDR3 reads CAWSKRLAGKPDTQYF. CDR3 sequence (DNA): TGTGCCTGGAGTAAGCGACTAGCGGGTAAGCCAGATACGCAGTATTTT. V and J are TRBV30 and TRBJ2-3, with TRBD2 matching 10 bases. The CDR3 is 16 residues long. CDR1 and CDR2 (germline): GTSNPN, SVGIG (reference sequence). Losses at the gene ends were 2 bases for V and 4 bases for J; bases not matched to a gene: 9. The whole variable domain, remainder taken from reference TRBV30 and TRBJ2-3, is SQTIHQWPATLVQPVGSPLSLECTVEGTSNPNLYWYRQAAGRGLQLLFYSVGIGQISSEVPQNLSASRPQDRQFILSSKKLLLSDSGFYLCAWSKRLAGKPDTQYFGPGTRLTVL.

The rearrangement joins TRBV4-1 to TRBJ1-4; D is perhaps TRBD1 (5 bases). CDR3 size: 14 residues. CDR1 MGHRA and CDR2 YSYEKL come from the germline V gene. V was shortened by 1 base and J by 8 bases, with 11 bases between the two germline ends. CDR3 region: CASSQAQGWEKLFF. The CDR3 nucleotides read TGCGCCAGCAGCCAAGCGCAGGGTTGGGAAAAACTGTTTTTT.

This clone appeared once. The rearrangement links TRBV13 to TRBJ2-7, with a possible D match to TRBD2 (5 bases). CDR3 length: 15 amino acids. The germline V gene has CDR1 PRHDT and CDR2 FYEKMQ (reference sequence). The V gene lost 0 bases and the J gene lost 3 bases, with 12 bases spanning the gap. The CDR3 bases are TGTGCCAGCAGCTTAGGCGAGGGAAGGAGCTACGAGCAGTACTTC. Translated, it gives CASSLGEGRSYEQYF.

The V and J genes are TRBV10-1 and TRBJ2-1; TRBD2 is a possible D gene (6 bases). Germline V gene sequence: CDR1 WNHNN, CDR2 SYGVQD (reference sequence). The CDR3 totals 13 residues. Trimming removed 8 bases at V and 0 bases at J, with 8 bases between. This CDR3 reads CASGGSSYNEQFF. CDR3 bases: TGCGCCAGCGGAGGGAGCTCCTACAATGAGCAGTTCTTC.

This sequence joins TRBV7-2 and TRBJ1-4, with 8 bases aligning to TRBD1. The CDR3 length is 15 residues. The J segment lost 4 bases and the V segment lost 6 bases, leaving 7 bases of the junction unmatched. Germline V CDR1 and CDR2: SGHTA, FQGNSA. The CDR3 nucleotides read TGTGCCAGCAGACCCCAGGGGGCGGTTAATGAAAAACTGTTTTTT. Protein sequence: CASRPQGAVNEKLFF.

This sequence joins TRBV6-6 and TRBJ1-1; TRBD1 agrees at 9 bases. CDR3 length equals 15 residues. J gave up 1 base and V 5 bases, and 5 bases lay outside the gene matches. Looked up from germline, CDR1 is MNHNY and CDR2 is SVGAGI (reference sequence). CDR3 sequence (DNA): TGTGCCAGCAGTAACACGGGACAGGGGAACACTGAAGCTTTCTTT. Translated, it gives CASSNTGQGNTEAFF.

The chain joins TRBV4-2 to TRBJ1-5; D is unresolved. The germline V gene has CDR1 LGHNA and CDR2 YNFKEQ. CDR3 size: 16 residues. Trimming left V 5 bases short and J 0 bases short, with 14 bases between. The CDR3 is CASSFGGPYSNQPQHF. The CDR3 region has the DNA TGTGCCAGCAGCTTTGGCGGGCCTTATAGCAATCAGCCCCAGCATTTT.

Concerning this clone: Other DNA sequences in this sample translate to the same CDR3. The V call is TRBV5-1, the J call TRBJ2-6; tentative D call: TRBD1 (6 bases). The CDR3 covers 15 residues. Trimming took off 1 base at V and 1 base at J, with 6 bases between the two ends. CDR1 SGHRS and CDR2 YFSETQ come from the germline V gene. The CDR3 is CASSLQGSGANVLTF. In nucleotides, the CDR3 is TGCGCCAGCAGCTTGCAGGGGTCTGGGGCCAACGTCCTGACTTTC. The complete variable domain, with remaining parts taken from reference TRBV5-1 and TRBJ2-6, reads KAGVTQTPRYLIKTRGQQVTLSCSPISGHRSVSWYQQTPGQGLQFLFEYFSETQRNKGNFPGRFSGRQFSNSRSEMNVSTLELGDSALYLCASSLQGSGANVLTFGAGSRLTVL.

The J gene is TRBJ1-2, the V gene TRBV7-2; D is ambiguous. Looked up from germline, CDR1 is SGHTA and CDR2 is FQGNSA. Trimming stripped 2 bases from V and 4 bases from J, with 11 bases between. The CDR3 loop spans 14 amino acids. The CDR3 region is CASSLISQTYGYTF. CDR3 bases: TGTGCCAGCAGCTTAATTTCACAGACCTATGGCTACACCTTC.

The chain employs TRBV27 and TRBJ2-3; 9 positions agree with TRBD2. Per germline, CDR1 MNHEY and CDR2 SMNVEV (reference sequence). Germline trimming cut 7 bases from V and 6 bases from J; bases unmatched to any gene: 14. The CDR3 runs to 16 residues. The CDR3 spells CASNPSWRGGPDTQYF. CDR3 DNA sequence: TGTGCCAGCAACCCCTCATGGCGGGGGGGCCCGGATACGCAGTATTTT.

The V gene is TRBV11-2, the J gene TRBJ2-5; no clear D gene. With 4 bases removed from V and 4 bases from J, the gap between germline ends came to 7 bases. CDR3 length: 12 amino acids. Germline CDR1 and CDR2: SGHAT and FQNNGV. CDR3 bases: TGTGCCAGCAGCTCTAGACGAGAGACCCAGTACTTC. Amino acid sequence: CASSSRRETQYF. Full variable domain (outside the CDR3, taken from reference TRBV11-2 and TRBJ2-5): EAGVAQSPRYKIIEKRQSVAFWCNPISGHATLYWYQQILGQGPKLLIQFQNNGVVDDSQLPKDRFSAERLKGVDSTLKIQPAKLEDSAVYLCASSSRRETQYFGPGTRLLVL.

The chain links TRBV7-6 to TRBJ2-5; D perhaps matches TRBD2 (7 bases). Germline values: CDR1 SGHVS, CDR2 FNYEAQ. Trimming shortened V by 8 bases and J by 4 bases, and 17 bases separated the two germline ends. The CDR3 sequence is 14 residues long. The CDR3 DNA follows: TGTGCCAGCCGGTCGGGGGGCGTAGGAGAGACCCAGTACTTC. Amino acids: CASRSGGVGETQYF.

This rearrangement joins TRBV30 to TRBJ1-2; 9 bases line up with TRBD1. Germline assignment: CDR1 GTSNPN and CDR2 SVGIG (reference sequence). This CDR3 has 15 residues. V shed 0 bases and J 5 bases; nucleotides not matched to a gene: 7. CDR3 sequence (DNA): TGTGCCTGGAGTGTCCGGGACAGGGTGGGTTATGGCTACACCTTC. Its translation: CAWSVRDRVGYGYTF. Supplemented by reference TRBV30 and TRBJ1-2, the full variable domain reads SQTIHQWPATLVQPVGSPLSLECTVEGTSNPNLYWYRQAAGRGLQLLFYSVGIGQISSEVPQNLSASRPQDRQFILSSKKLLLSDSGFYLCAWSVRDRVGYGYTFGSGTRLTVV.

The V call is TRBV21-1, the J call TRBJ1-1; whether TRBD1, the table's D call, matches the DNA was not checked. TRBV21-1 is a recognized pseudogene. The CDR3 is 16 amino acids. CDR3 residues: CASSNRDRERNTEAFF. The CDR3, as DNA: TGTGCCAGCAGCAACCGGGACAGGGAGAGGAACACTGAAGCTTTCTTT.

V gene TRBV30 combines with J gene TRBJ1-1; D is uncertain. From germline, CDR1 is GTSNPN and CDR2 SVGIG (reference sequence). CDR3 size: 13 residues. The V end was cut by 5 bases, the J end by 5 bases, with 15 bases between. The CDR3 region is CAWARTGVTEAFF. Written as DNA, the CDR3 is TGTGCCTGGGCCAGAACGGGTGTGACTGAAGCTTTCTTT.

The rearrangement links TRBV5-6 to TRBJ2-7; D might be TRBD2 (6 bases). The germline V gene has CDR1 SGHDT and CDR2 YYEEEE. The V and J ends lost 0 bases and 2 bases respectively, with 9 bases between them. The CDR3 totals 14 residues. The CDR3 loop is CASSLVPGAYEQYF. CDR3 DNA: TGTGCCAGCAGCTTGGTGCCGGGGGCCTACGAGCAGTACTTC. Supplemented by reference TRBV5-6 and TRBJ2-7, the full variable domain reads DAGVTQSPTHLIKTRGQQVTLRCSPKSGHDTVSWYQQALGQGPQFIFQYYEEEERQRGNFPDRFSGHQFPNYSSELNVNALLLGDSALYLCASSLVPGAYEQYFGPGTRLTVT.